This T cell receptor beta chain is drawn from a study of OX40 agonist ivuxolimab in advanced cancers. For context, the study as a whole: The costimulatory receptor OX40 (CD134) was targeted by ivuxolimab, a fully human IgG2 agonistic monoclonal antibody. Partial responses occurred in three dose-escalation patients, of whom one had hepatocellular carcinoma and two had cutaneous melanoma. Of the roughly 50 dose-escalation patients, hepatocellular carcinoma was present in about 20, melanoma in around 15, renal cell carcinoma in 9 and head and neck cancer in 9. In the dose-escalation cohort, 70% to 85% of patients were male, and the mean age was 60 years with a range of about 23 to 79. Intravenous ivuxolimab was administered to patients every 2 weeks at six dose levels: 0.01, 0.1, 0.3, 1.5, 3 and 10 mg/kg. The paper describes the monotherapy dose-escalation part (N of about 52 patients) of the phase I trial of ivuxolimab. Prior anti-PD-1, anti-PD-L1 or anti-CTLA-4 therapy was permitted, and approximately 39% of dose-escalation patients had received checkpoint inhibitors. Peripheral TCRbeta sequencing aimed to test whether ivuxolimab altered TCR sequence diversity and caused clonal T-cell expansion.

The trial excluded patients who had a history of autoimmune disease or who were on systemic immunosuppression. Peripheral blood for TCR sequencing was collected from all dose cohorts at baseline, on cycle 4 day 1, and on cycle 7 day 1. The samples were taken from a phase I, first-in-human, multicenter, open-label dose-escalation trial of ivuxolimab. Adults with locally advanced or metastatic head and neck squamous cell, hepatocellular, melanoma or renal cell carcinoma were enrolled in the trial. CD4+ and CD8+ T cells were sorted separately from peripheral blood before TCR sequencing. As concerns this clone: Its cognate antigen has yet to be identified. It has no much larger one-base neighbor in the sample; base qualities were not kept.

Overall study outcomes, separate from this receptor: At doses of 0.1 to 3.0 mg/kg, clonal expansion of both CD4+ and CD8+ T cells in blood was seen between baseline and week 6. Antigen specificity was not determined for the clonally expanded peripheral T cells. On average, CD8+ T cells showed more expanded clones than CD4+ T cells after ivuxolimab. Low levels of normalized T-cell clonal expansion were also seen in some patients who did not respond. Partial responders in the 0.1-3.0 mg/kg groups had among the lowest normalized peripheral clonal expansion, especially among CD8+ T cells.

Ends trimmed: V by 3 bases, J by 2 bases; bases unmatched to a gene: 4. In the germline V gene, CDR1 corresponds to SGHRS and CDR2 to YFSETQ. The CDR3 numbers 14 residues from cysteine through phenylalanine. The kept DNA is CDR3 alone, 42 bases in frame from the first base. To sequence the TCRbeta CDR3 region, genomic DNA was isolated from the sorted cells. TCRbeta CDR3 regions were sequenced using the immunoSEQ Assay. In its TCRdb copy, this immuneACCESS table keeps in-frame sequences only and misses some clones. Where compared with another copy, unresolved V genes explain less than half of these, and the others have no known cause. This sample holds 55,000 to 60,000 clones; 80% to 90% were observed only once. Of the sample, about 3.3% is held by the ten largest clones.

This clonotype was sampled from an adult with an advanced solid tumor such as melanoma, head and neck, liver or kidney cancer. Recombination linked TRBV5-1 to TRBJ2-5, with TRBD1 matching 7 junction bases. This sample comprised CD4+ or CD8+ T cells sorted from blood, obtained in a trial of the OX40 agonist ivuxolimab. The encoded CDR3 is CASSWGQRQETQYF. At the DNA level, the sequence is TGCGCCAGCAGCTGGGGACAGAGGCAAGAGACCCAGTACTTC. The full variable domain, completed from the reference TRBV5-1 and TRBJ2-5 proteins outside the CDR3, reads KAGVTQTPRYLIKTRGQQVTLSCSPISGHRSVSWYQQTPGQGLQFLFEYFSETQRNKGNFPGRFSGRQFSNSRSEMNVSTLELGDSALYLCASSWGQRQETQYFGPGTRLLVL.